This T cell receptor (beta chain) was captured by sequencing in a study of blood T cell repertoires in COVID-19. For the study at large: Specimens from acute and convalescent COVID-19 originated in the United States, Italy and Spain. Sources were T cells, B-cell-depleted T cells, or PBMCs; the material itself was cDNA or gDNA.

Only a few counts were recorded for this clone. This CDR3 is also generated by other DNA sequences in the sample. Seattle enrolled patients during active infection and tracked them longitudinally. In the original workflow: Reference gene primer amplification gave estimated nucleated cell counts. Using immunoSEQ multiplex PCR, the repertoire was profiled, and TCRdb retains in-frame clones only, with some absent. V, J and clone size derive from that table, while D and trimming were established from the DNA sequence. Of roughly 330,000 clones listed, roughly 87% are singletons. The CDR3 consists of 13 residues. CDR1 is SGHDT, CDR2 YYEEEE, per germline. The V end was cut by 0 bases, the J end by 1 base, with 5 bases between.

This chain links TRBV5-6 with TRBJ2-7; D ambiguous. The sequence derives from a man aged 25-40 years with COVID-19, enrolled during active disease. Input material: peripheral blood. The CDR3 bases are TGTGCCAGCAGCTTGGGGAGTTCCTACGAGCAGTACTTC. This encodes CASSLGSSYEQYF.